This T cell receptor (beta chain) was sequenced in a study of blood T cell repertoires in COVID-19. Per the original data handling: Reference gene primer amplification gave nucleated cell count estimates. Clones were sequenced by immunoSEQ multiplex PCR, and TCRdb holds only the in-frame ones, with some missing. V, J and clone size reflect that table, while D and trimming were determined from the DNA. This sample has over 85,000 clones; roughly 80% occur once, and the top ten carry around 4.3%. V gave up 4 bases and J gave up 1 base; unmatched junction bases: 0. This CDR3 comprises 15 residues. Germline V lookup: CDR1 LNHNV, CDR2 YYDKDF (reference sequence).

The clonotype originates from a human donor in a cohort sampled during active COVID-19. Material for sequencing was peripheral blood. The chain has TRBV15 and TRBJ2-1; 11 nucleotides agree with TRBD2. CDR3 DNA sequence: TGTGCCACCAGCATAGCGGGGGGGTCCTACAATGAGCAGTTCTTC. Protein sequence: CATSIAGGSYNEQFF.